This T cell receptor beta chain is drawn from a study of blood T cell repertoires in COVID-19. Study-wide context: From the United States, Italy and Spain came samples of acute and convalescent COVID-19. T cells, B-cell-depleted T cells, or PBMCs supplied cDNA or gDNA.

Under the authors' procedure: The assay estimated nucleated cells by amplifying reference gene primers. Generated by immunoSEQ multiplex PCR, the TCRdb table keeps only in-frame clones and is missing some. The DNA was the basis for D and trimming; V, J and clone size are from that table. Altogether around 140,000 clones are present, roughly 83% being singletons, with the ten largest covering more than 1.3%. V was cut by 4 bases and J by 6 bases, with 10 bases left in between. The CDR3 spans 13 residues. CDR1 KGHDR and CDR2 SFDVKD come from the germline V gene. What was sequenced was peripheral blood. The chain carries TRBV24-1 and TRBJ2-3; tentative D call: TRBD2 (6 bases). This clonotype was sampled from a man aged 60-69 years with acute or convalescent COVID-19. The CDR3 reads CATSDPLADTQYF. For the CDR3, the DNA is TGTGCCACCAGTGACCCCCTAGCGGATACGCAGTATTTT.